The sequence of this T cell receptor (beta chain) was determined in a study of cytomegalovirus exposure and HLA in healthy donors. The germline V gene has CDR1 MNHEY and CDR2 SVGAGI. V lost 5 bases to trimming and J lost 3 bases; unmatched junction nucleotides: 6. This CDR3 comprises 15 residues. PCR primers comprised 60 Vbeta and 13 Jbeta primers. The protocol was immunoSEQ multiplex PCR, while the TCRdb copy is restricted to in-frame clones and leaves out a portion. The sample contains approximately 220,000 clones, about 75% of which appear only once. Sequences were obtained from PBMCs. The rearrangement uses TRBV6-5 and TRBJ1-1; TRBD1 agrees at 10 bases. This receptor was obtained from a male donor in good health and CMV-seronegative. Written as DNA, the CDR3 is TGTGCCAGCAGTGGGACAGGGGATGGGGACACTGAAGCTTTCTTT. Protein product: CASSGTGDGDTEAFF.